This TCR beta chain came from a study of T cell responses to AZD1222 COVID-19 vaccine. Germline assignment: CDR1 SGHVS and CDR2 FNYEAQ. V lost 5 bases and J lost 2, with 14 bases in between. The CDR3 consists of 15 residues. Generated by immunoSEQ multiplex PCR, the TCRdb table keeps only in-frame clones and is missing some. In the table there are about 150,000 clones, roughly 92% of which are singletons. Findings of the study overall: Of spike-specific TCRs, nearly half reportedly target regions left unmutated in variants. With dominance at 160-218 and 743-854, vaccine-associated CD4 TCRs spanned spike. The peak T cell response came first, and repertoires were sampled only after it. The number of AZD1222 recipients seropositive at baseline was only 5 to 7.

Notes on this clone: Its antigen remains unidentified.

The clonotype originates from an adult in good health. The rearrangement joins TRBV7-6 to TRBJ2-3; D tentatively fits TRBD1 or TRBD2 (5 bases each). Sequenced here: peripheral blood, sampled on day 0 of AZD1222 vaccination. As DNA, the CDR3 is TGTGCCAGCAGCCTCAATGGGGGTGCCACAGATACGCAGTATTTT. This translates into CASSLNGGATDTQYF.